The next 32 T cell receptor beta chains were all read from a single sample in a study of OX40 agonist ivuxolimab in advanced cancers. Clones were read by immunoSEQ multiplex PCR, and TCRdb kept only the in-frame ones, dropping some. The sample has 35,000 to 40,000 clones, around 93% seen once; the top ten hold roughly 9%. The input for sequencing was CD4+ or CD8+ T cells sorted from blood, taken in a trial of the OX40 agonist ivuxolimab. These receptors all come from an adult with an advanced solid tumor such as melanoma, head and neck, liver or kidney cancer.

The chain has TRBV27 and TRBJ1-2, with unresolved D. Germline values: CDR1 MNHEY, CDR2 SMNVEV (reference sequence). V lost 8 bases to trimming and J lost 14 bases, with 24 bases between them. CDR3 length: 13 amino acids. CDR3 loop: CASATAARSLITF. The DNA of the CDR3 is TGTGCCAGCGCTACAGCTGCCAGGAGCTTAATTACCTTC.

V is TRBV5-6 and J is TRBJ2-7, with 13 positions matching TRBD2. With V trimmed by 5 bases and J by 5 bases, 7 bases remained unmatched. From germline, CDR1 is SGHDT and CDR2 YYEEEE. CDR3 length: 15 residues. CDR3 loop: CASRLLAGGRHEQYV. CDR3 DNA sequence: TGTGCCAGCAGGCTACTAGCGGGAGGGCGCCACGAGCAGTACGTC.

The chain links TRBV28 to TRBJ1-1; 8 nucleotides agree with TRBD1. This CDR3 spans 14 amino acids. Germline lookup yields CDR1 MDHEN and CDR2 SYDVKM. After removal of 3 bases from V and 4 bases from J, the junction contained 4 bases not matched to a gene. CDR3 loop: CASSLNRGGTEAFF. The CDR3 DNA reads TGTGCCAGCAGTTTGAACAGGGGGGGCACTGAAGCTTTCTTT.

The CDR3 here is CASSQDPGQINEKLFF. CDR3 bases: TGCGCCAGCAGCCAAGATCCGGGACAGATAAATGAAAAACTGTTTTTT. V is TRBV4-1 and J is TRBJ1-4; 7 bases match TRBD1. CDR3 size: 16 residues. Germline-derived CDR1 and CDR2 are MGHRA and YSYEKL. After removal of 0 bases from V and 5 bases from J, the junction contained 6 bases not matched to a gene.

The V call is TRBV29-1, the J call TRBJ2-1, with a weak D call TRBD2 (5 bases). This CDR3 spans 13 amino acids. Germline-derived CDR1 and CDR2 are SQVTM and ANQGSEA. Trimming removed 5 bases at V and 6 bases at J, with 14 bases between. Here the CDR3 DNA reads TGCAGCGTTCGCCGGGGAGTCTCCAATGAGCAGTTCTTC. This codes for CSVRRGVSNEQFF.

This clone was detected only once. The chain employs TRBV4-2 and TRBJ1-1; a possible D gene is TRBD1 (5 bases). With 4 bases removed from V and 6 bases from J, the gap between germline ends came to 9 bases. This CDR3 is 12 amino acids long. Germline CDR1 reads LGHNA; CDR2 reads YNFKEQ. This chain's CDR3 is CASSPRAAEAFF. In nucleotides, the CDR3 is TGTGCCAGCAGCCCCAGGGCGGCTGAAGCTTTCTTT.

The chain carries TRBV2 and TRBJ1-3, with no clear D. V lost 8 bases, J lost 7 bases, and 24 bases lay in between. CDR3 length equals 16 residues. Germline V gene data show CDR1 as SNHLY and CDR2 as FYNNEI. The CDR3 is CASHGDTSFSWNTIYF. In nucleotides, the CDR3 is TGTGCCAGCCATGGAGACACTAGTTTCTCCTGGAACACCATATATTTT.

The chain carries TRBV13 and TRBJ1-2; no reliable D call. The germline V and J ends were trimmed by 0 bases and 4 bases, with 9 bases remaining between them. The CDR3 totals 14 residues. Germline values: CDR1 PRHDT, CDR2 FYEKMQ (reference sequence). The CDR3 loop reads CASSLGKVIYGYTF. The CDR3 nucleotides are TGTGCCAGCAGCTTAGGCAAGGTTATCTATGGCTACACCTTC. Complete variable domain (other parts from reference TRBV13 and TRBJ1-2): AAGVIQSPRHLIKEKRETATLKCYPIPRHDTVYWYQQGPGQDPQFLISFYEKMQSDKGSIPDRFSAQQFSDYHSELNMSSLELGDSALYFCASSLGKVIYGYTFGSGTRLTVV.

The J gene is TRBJ2-7, the V gene TRBV7-9; possible D gene TRBD1, 6 bases. V lost 4 bases and J lost 7, with 17 bases in between. The CDR3 has 14 amino acids. From germline, CDR1 is SEHNR and CDR2 FQNEAQ (reference sequence). The CDR3 region is CASSSGTGLWEQYV. CDR3 nucleotide sequence: TGTGCCAGCAGCTCGGGAACAGGGCTTTGGGAGCAGTACGTC.

V gene TRBV27 combines with J gene TRBJ2-7, with 16 bases that match TRBD2. Trimming at V came to 6 bases and at J to 7 bases, leaving 6 bases not matched to a gene. CDR1 is MNHEY and CDR2 is SMNVEV in the germline V gene (reference sequence). The CDR3 extends over 15 amino acids. For the CDR3, the DNA is TGTGCCAGCAGCTCCGGGACTAGCGGGAGGGGGGAGCAGTACTTC. Translating gives CASSSGTSGRGEQYF.

The chain joins TRBV7-9 to TRBJ2-1; D possibly corresponds to TRBD2 (6 bases). CDR1 is SEHNR and CDR2 is FQNEAQ in the germline V gene (reference sequence). Trimming removed 11 bases from V and 6 bases from J, with 14 bases in between. CDR3 size: 12 residues. The CDR3 region is CALGLHLNEQFF. DNA of the CDR3: TGTGCCCTTGGACTACACCTCAATGAGCAGTTCTTC.

This clone appeared once. The chain links TRBV28 to TRBJ2-1; 7 positions match TRBD2. This CDR3 is built from 14 residues. Germline loops: CDR1 MDHEN, CDR2 SYDVKM. After removal of 3 bases from V and 9 bases from J, the junction contained 8 bases not matched to a gene. The CDR3 region has the DNA TGTGCCAGCAGTTTCCGTGGGAGGGCCGGTGAGCAGTTCTTC. This translates into CASSFRGRAGEQFF.

Notes on this clone: The junction differs from germline at one of its ends, possibly a read error. The V gene is TRBV9, the J gene TRBJ1-2; maybe TRBD1 (6 bases). The CDR3 contains 12 residues. The germline gives CDR1 SGDLS, CDR2 YYNGEE. The CDR3 coding sequence is TGTGCCAGCTCCTCACCCCGGGGGCGCCTTAACTTC. This translates into CASSSPRGRLNF.

The chain uses TRBV5-5 and TRBJ1-6; D uncertain. Germline loops: CDR1 SGHKS, CDR2 YYEKEE (reference sequence). The CDR3 is 15 residues long. Trimming left V 0 bases short and J 11 bases short, with 15 bases between. CDR3 DNA: TGTGCCAGCAGCTTGGGTAGGGCGAGTGTAACACCCCTCCACTTT. It encodes CASSLGRASVTPLHF.

This clone came up once. This sequence joins TRBV11-2 and TRBJ2-5; D tentatively fits TRBD1 or TRBD2 (6 bases each). The CDR3 is made up of 17 amino acids. The germline CDR1 and CDR2 sequences are SGHAT and FQNNGV. Trimming removed 5 bases at V and 2 bases at J, with 21 bases between. The CDR3 DNA follows: TGTGCCAGCAGCCATCCGAAGGTCGGGGGCACACAAGAGACCCAGTACTTC. This encodes CASSHPKVGGTQETQYF.

This clone occurred a few times. V is TRBV19 and J is TRBJ1-3; no clear D gene. There are 15 residues in the CDR3. From germline, CDR1 is LNHDA and CDR2 SQIVND (reference sequence). V lost 0 bases, J lost 0 bases, and 6 bases lay in between. DNA for the CDR3: TGTGCCAGTAGTATAGACGACGGCTCTGGAAACACCATATATTTT. Protein sequence: CASSIDDGSGNTIYF.

This clone occurred a few times. The chain is built from TRBV27 and TRBJ1-2, with TRBD1 as a possible D gene (5 bases). The ends were cut back, 0 bases at V and 6 bases at J, with 14 bases in the middle. This CDR3 is built from 15 residues. Germline-derived CDR1 and CDR2 are MNHEY and SMNVEV (reference sequence). The CDR3, as DNA: TGTGCCAGCAGTTTATCGAAAGGGGCAGCGAATGGCTACACCTTC. Translating it yields CASSLSKGAANGYTF.

The chain links TRBV7-8 to TRBJ2-1, with D possibly being TRBD1 (5 bases). Trimming took off 4 bases at V and 5 bases at J, with 12 bases between the two ends. CDR1 and CDR2 from the germline V gene are SGHVS and FQNEAQ. This CDR3 is built from 14 residues. The CDR3 DNA reads as TGTGCCAGCAGCTGGCGACCGGACAACAATGAGCAGTTCTTC. It translates to CASSWRPDNNEQFF.

In this sample, this clone turned up once. The chain links TRBV29-1 to TRBJ1-1; TRBD1 aligns across 7 bases. Looked up from germline, CDR1 is SQVTM and CDR2 is ANQGSEA. V lost 4 bases to trimming and J lost 7 bases; unmatched junction nucleotides: 12. The CDR3 runs 14 residues. CDR3 protein: CSVGGKQGRDEAFF. DNA for the CDR3: TGCAGCGTTGGGGGGAAACAGGGGAGGGATGAAGCTTTCTTT.

The rearrangement uses TRBV28 and TRBJ2-2, with 11 bases that match TRBD2. The ends lost 7 bases at V and 4 bases at J; junction bases unmatched: 11. The CDR3 is made up of 17 amino acids. Per germline, CDR1 MDHEN and CDR2 SYDVKM. CDR3 in DNA: TGTGCCAGCAAACAAATGACTAGCGGGACCCGCACCGGGGAGCTGTTTTTT. Protein product: CASKQMTSGTRTGELFF. Filled out from reference TRBV28 and TRBJ2-2, the complete variable domain reads DVKVTQSSRYLVKRTGEKVFLECVQDMDHENMFWYRQDPGLGLRLIYFSYDVKMKEKGDIPEGYSVSREKKERFSLILESASTNQTSMYLCASKQMTSGTRTGELFFGEGSRLTVL.

The chain carries TRBV13 and TRBJ2-7; TRBD2 matches 10 bases. This CDR3 spans 14 amino acids. Germline CDR1 PRHDT, CDR2 FYEKMQ (reference sequence). Trimming removed 5 bases from V and 4 bases from J; junction bases left unmatched: 5. CDR3 DNA: TGTGCCAGCAGCCCCTCTAGCGGGAGTTACGAGCAGTACGTC. Its translation is CASSPSSGSYEQYV.

The V gene is TRBV5-6, the J gene TRBJ2-3; unclear D gene. Deletions cut 4 bases from V and 4 bases from J, with 10 bases between. The CDR3 has 13 residues. Germline CDR1 SGHDT, CDR2 YYEEEE. The CDR3 is CASSIGRSDTQYF. CDR3 in DNA: TGTGCCAGCAGCATTGGACGGTCAGATACGCAGTATTTT. Filled out from reference TRBV5-6 and TRBJ2-3, the complete variable domain reads DAGVTQSPTHLIKTRGQQVTLRCSPKSGHDTVSWYQQALGQGPQFIFQYYEEEERQRGNFPDRFSGHQFPNYSSELNVNALLLGDSALYLCASSIGRSDTQYFGPGTRLTVL.

The chain combines TRBV4-1 with TRBJ2-6; tentative D call: TRBD1 (5 bases). The germline CDR1 and CDR2 sequences are MGHRA and YSYEKL. With 1 base removed from V and 2 bases from J, the gap between germline ends came to 12 bases. The CDR3 is made up of 17 amino acids. CDR3 amino acids: CASSQGDSVAGANVLTF. For the CDR3, the DNA is TGCGCCAGCAGCCAAGGAGACAGCGTCGCTGGGGCCAACGTCCTGACTTTC.

The rearrangement links TRBV28 to TRBJ2-4; D call uncertain. The length of the CDR3 is 15 residues. Trimming left V 6 bases short and J 0 bases short, with 12 bases between. Germline V gene data show CDR1 as MDHEN and CDR2 as SYDVKM. For the CDR3, the DNA is TGTGCCAGCAGCCCTTTGGCGCCAGCCAAAAACATTCAGTACTTC. Protein product: CASSPLAPAKNIQYF.

The V and J genes are TRBV14 and TRBJ2-1, with a possible D match to TRBD2 (6 bases). Trimming shortened V by 3 bases and J by 0 bases, and 12 bases separated the two germline ends. The CDR3 covers 16 residues. Germline values: CDR1 SGHDN, CDR2 FVKESK. The DNA of the CDR3 is TGTGCCAGCAGCCAGTTAACTAGCATCTCCTACAATGAGCAGTTCTTC. Translation gives CASSQLTSISYNEQFF.

The V and J genes are TRBV5-6 and TRBJ2-3, with TRBD1 identical over 9 bases. There are 15 residues in the CDR3. Germline lookup yields CDR1 SGHDT and CDR2 YYEEEE. J was trimmed by 4 bases and V by 2 bases; bases with no gene match: 5. In nucleotides, the CDR3 is TGTGCCAGCAGCTTCGGGACAGGGAACGCAGATACGCAGTATTTT. It yields the protein CASSFGTGNADTQYF.

The chain couples TRBV19 to TRBJ1-1; 9 bases are shared with TRBD1. The V gene's germline CDR1 is LNHDA and CDR2 SQIVND (reference sequence). Trimming removed 5 bases from V and 4 bases from J; junction bases left unmatched: 8. This CDR3 comprises 15 residues. In DNA form, the CDR3 reads TGTGCCAGTAGTCCGCGACAGGGGGACGTCACTGAAGCTTTCTTT. It specifies CASSPRQGDVTEAFF.

The J gene is TRBJ2-2, the V gene TRBV21-1; the table calls TRBD1, which could not be checked here. TRBV21-1 is assigned pseudogene status. CDR3 length: 18 amino acids. DNA of the CDR3: TGTGCCAGCAGCAAAGCGGCAAGGGGACAGGGGATCGGCGGGGAGCTGTTTTTT. Translating it yields CASSKAARGQGIGGELFF.

The chain carries TRBV30 and TRBJ2-3, with 10 bases fitting TRBD2. CDR1 and CDR2 (germline): GTSNPN, SVGIG (reference sequence). This CDR3 has 19 residues. After removal of 1 base from V and 2 bases from J, the junction contained 15 bases not matched to a gene. Written as DNA, the CDR3 is TGTGCCTGGAGTGATGCCGGGACTAGCGCGAGGCGGATCACAGATACGCAGTATTTT. Protein product: CAWSDAGTSARRITDTQYF.

The gene calls are TRBV7-6 and TRBJ2-1, with D uncertain. The CDR3 extends over 13 amino acids. The germline gives CDR1 SGHVS, CDR2 FNYEAQ. V shed 3 bases and J shed 7 bases, with 10 bases lying between them. The CDR3 DNA reads as TGTGCCAGCAGCTTCTCAAACGGAAATGAGCAGTTCTTC. Its protein is CASSFSNGNEQFF.

J is TRBJ2-1 and V is TRBV14; TRBD2 agrees at 11 bases. The ends lost 0 bases at V and 9 bases at J; junction bases unmatched: 13. Looked up from germline, CDR1 is SGHDN and CDR2 is FVKESK. This CDR3 has 18 amino acids. Written as DNA, the CDR3 is TGTGCCAGCAGCCAAGACCCTAGCGGGAGGCCCCAGGCAGCTGAGCAGTTCTTC. It is translated as CASSQDPSGRPQAAEQFF.

This clone appeared a few times. Within the sample, other DNA sequences also encode this same CDR3. The CDR3 DNA is TGTGCCAGCAGCGTAATGGGGGACTCCTACAATGAGCAGTTCTTC. Encoded protein: CASSVMGDSYNEQFF. The V and J genes are TRBV9 and TRBJ2-1; TRBD1 or TRBD2 may be the D gene (5 bases each). Germline-derived CDR1 and CDR2 are SGDLS and YYNGEE. CDR3 length equals 15 residues. Trimming took off 1 base at V and 0 bases at J, with 8 bases between the two ends. The variable domain in full, completed from reference TRBV9 and TRBJ2-1, reads DSGVTQTPKHLITATGQRVTLRCSPRSGDLSVYWYQQSLDQGLQFLIQYYNGEERAKGNILERFSAQQFPDLHSELNLSSLELGDSALYFCASSVMGDSYNEQFFGPGTRLTVL.